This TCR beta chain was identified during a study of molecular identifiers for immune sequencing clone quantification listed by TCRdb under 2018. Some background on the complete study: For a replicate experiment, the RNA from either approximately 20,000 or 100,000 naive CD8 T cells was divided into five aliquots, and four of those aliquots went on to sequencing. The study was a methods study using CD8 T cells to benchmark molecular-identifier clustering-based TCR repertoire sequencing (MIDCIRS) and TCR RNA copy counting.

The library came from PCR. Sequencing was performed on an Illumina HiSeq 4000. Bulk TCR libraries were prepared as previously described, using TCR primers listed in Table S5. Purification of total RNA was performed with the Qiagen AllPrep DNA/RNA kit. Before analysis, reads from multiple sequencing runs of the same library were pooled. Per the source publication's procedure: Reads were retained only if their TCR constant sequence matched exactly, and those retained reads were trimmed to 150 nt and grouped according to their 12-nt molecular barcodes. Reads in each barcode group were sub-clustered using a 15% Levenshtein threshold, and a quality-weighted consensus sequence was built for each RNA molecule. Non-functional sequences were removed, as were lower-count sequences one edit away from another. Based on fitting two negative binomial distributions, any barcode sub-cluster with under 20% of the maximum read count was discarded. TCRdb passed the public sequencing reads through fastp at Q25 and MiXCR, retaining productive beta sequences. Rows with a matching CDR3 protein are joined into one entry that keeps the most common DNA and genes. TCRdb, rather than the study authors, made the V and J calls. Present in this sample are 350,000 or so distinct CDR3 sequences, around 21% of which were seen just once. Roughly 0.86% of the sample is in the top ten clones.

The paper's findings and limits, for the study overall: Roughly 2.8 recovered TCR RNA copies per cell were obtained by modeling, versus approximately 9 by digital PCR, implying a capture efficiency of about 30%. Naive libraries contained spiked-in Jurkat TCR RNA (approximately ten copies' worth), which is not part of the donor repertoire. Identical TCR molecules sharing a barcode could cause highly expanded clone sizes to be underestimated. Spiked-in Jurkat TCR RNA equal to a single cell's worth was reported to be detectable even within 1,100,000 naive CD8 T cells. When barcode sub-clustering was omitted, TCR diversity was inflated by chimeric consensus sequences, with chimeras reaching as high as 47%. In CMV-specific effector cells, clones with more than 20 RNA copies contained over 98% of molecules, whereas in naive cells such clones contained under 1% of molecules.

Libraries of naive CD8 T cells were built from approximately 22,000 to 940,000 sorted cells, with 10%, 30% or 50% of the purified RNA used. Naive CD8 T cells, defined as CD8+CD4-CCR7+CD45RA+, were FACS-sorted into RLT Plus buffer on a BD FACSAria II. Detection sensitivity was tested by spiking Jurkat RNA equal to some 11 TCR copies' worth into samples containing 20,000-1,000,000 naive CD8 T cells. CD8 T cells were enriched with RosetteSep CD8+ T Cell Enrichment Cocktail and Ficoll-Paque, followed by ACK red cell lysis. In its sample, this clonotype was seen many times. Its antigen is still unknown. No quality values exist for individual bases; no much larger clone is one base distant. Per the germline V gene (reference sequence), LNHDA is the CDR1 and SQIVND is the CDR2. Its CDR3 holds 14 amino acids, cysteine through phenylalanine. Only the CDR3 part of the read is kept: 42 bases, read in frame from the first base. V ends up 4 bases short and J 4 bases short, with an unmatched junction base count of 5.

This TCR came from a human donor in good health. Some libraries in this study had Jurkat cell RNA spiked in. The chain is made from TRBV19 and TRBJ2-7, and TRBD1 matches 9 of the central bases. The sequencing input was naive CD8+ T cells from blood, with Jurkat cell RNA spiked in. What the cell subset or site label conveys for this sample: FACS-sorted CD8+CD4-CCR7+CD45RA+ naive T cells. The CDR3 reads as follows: CASSTGQGPYEQYF. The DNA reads TGTGCCAGTAGTACCGGACAGGGGCCTTACGAGCAGTACTTC.